These T cell receptor beta chains were read from a single sample in a study of blood T cells in healthy people across ages. One entry per CDR3 protein results from TCRdb running MiXCR on the 5' RACE reads. The sample records over a million distinct CDR3 sequences, around 42% being singletons. The sample was blood. The receptors here all came from a woman under 30 in good health. Each CDR3 is given with its conserved first and last residue. Each record gives: CDR3 DNA, CDR3 protein, clone size, J gene, V gene, D gene. D genes are given only for firm matches. A row's size may be missing; if present it is once, few, many or a size class.

CDR3nt: TGTGCCACCAGCAGAGATCGAGCAGGGCCCACAGATACGCAGTATTTT; CDR3aa: CATSRDRAGPTDTQYF; abundance: -; j_gene: TRBJ2-3; v_gene: TRBV15; d_gene: -
CDR3nt: TGCGCCAGCAAACTCATCCAAGGTGGGGCCTACGAGCAGTACTTC; CDR3aa: CASKLIQGGAYEQYF; abundance: -; j_gene: TRBJ2-7; v_gene: TRBV4-3; d_gene: -
CDR3nt: TGTGCCAGCAGTTTCAGGTGGAGCTCCTACGAGCAGTACTTC; CDR3aa: CASSFRWSSYEQYF; abundance: few; j_gene: TRBJ2-7; v_gene: TRBV12-3/TRBV12-4; d_gene: -
CDR3nt: TGTGCCACCACACTTCCCACGGACCTCACTGAAGCTTTCTTT; CDR3aa: CATTLPTDLTEAFF; abundance: -; j_gene: TRBJ1-1; v_gene: TRBV7-3; d_gene: -
CDR3nt: TGTGCCAGCAGACCGGGACTAGTCGTACACGAGCAGTACTTC; CDR3aa: CASRPGLVVHEQYF; abundance: -; j_gene: TRBJ2-7; v_gene: TRBV6-2/TRBV6-3; d_gene: TRBD2
CDR3nt: TGCAGTGCCAGGAAGCCCCGGGACAGGAGTTCCTACGGGCAGTACTTC; CDR3aa: CSARKPRDRSSYGQYF; abundance: -; j_gene: TRBJ2-5; v_gene: TRBV20-1; d_gene: TRBD1
CDR3nt: TGTGCCAGCAGCTTAGGGACTAGCGGGGTCACAGATACGCAGTATTTT; CDR3aa: CASSLGTSGVTDTQYF; abundance: many; j_gene: TRBJ2-3; v_gene: TRBV7-8; d_gene: TRBD2
CDR3nt: TGTGCCAGCAGCGGCAAAGCCGGGACAGGGGCTTACGAGCAGTACTTC; CDR3aa: CASSGKAGTGAYEQYF; abundance: -; j_gene: TRBJ2-7; v_gene: TRBV9; d_gene: TRBD1
CDR3nt: TGTGCCAGCTCACCGGGACAGGGGTCTATGAACACTGAAGCTTTCTTT; CDR3aa: CASSPGQGSMNTEAFF; abundance: -; j_gene: TRBJ1-1; v_gene: TRBV18; d_gene: TRBD1
CDR3nt: TGCAGTGCTAGATGGAGCGGAGGACAAGAGACCCAGTACTTC; CDR3aa: CSARWSGGQETQYF; abundance: -; j_gene: TRBJ2-5; v_gene: TRBV20-1; d_gene: -
CDR3nt: TGTGCCAGCAGCCCGAGTGTCGCAGGAGATACGCAGTATTTT; CDR3aa: CASSPSVAGDTQYF; abundance: -; j_gene: TRBJ2-3; v_gene: TRBV9; d_gene: -
CDR3nt: TGTGCCAGCGGGGAGTGGCCCTCCTACAATGAGCAGTTCTTC; CDR3aa: CASGEWPSYNEQFF; abundance: few; j_gene: TRBJ2-1; v_gene: TRBV7-6; d_gene: -
CDR3nt: TGTGCCAGCAGTTACTCGTCCGGGACAGCTCTTACCTACGAGCAGTACTTC; CDR3aa: CASSYSSGTALTYEQYF; abundance: -; j_gene: TRBJ2-7; v_gene: TRBV6-2/TRBV6-3; d_gene: TRBD1
CDR3nt: TGTGCCAGCAGCTTCGACTCCCTCGCCCGCTCCTACGAGCAGTACTTC; CDR3aa: CASSFDSLARSYEQYF; abundance: few; j_gene: TRBJ2-7; v_gene: TRBV7-9; d_gene: -
CDR3nt: TGCAGTGCTAGTGACCGGGACACCTCTAACTATGGCTACACCTTC; CDR3aa: CSASDRDTSNYGYTF; abundance: -; j_gene: TRBJ1-2; v_gene: TRBV20-1; d_gene: -
CDR3nt: TGTGCCAGCAGCCTGTGGACCGCAAACTTCCCAGATACGCAGTATTTT; CDR3aa: CASSLWTANFPDTQYF; abundance: few; j_gene: TRBJ2-3; v_gene: TRBV3-1; d_gene: -
CDR3nt: TGTGCCAGCAGCCGCCCGGTAGCGGCCTTAACCAAAAACATTCAGTACTTC; CDR3aa: CASSRPVAALTKNIQYF; abundance: -; j_gene: TRBJ2-4; v_gene: TRBV7-9; d_gene: -
CDR3nt: TGTGCCAGCAGTTTATCGGGGCTCGGGGGCCCAGATACGCAGTATTTT; CDR3aa: CASSLSGLGGPDTQYF; abundance: -; j_gene: TRBJ2-3; v_gene: TRBV27; d_gene: -
CDR3nt: TGTGCCAGCAGTAGGATATTAGATACGCAGTATTTT; CDR3aa: CASSRILDTQYF; abundance: few; j_gene: TRBJ2-3; v_gene: TRBV6-1; d_gene: -
CDR3nt: TGTGCCAGCAGCGTTTCGGACAGCTATGGCTACACCTTC; CDR3aa: CASSVSDSYGYTF; abundance: -; j_gene: TRBJ1-2; v_gene: TRBV9; d_gene: -
CDR3nt: TGTGCCATCAGTGAGTCCGATGGGGTGTTCTCCTACGAGCAGTACTTC; CDR3aa: CAISESDGVFSYEQYF; abundance: -; j_gene: TRBJ2-7; v_gene: TRBV10-3; d_gene: -
CDR3nt: TGTGCCAGCAGTTTAGTGGGGGCTATCGAGCAGTTCTTC; CDR3aa: CASSLVGAIEQFF; abundance: once; j_gene: TRBJ2-1; v_gene: TRBV12-3/TRBV12-4; d_gene: -
CDR3nt: TGTGCCAGCAGTTTGCTACAGGGTAAATCACCCCTCCACTTT; CDR3aa: CASSLLQGKSPLHF; abundance: -; j_gene: TRBJ1-6; v_gene: TRBV12-3/TRBV12-4; d_gene: -
CDR3nt: TGCAGCGTTGTGCCGCTAGCAGGGACCACAGATACGCAGTATTTT; CDR3aa: CSVVPLAGTTDTQYF; abundance: -; j_gene: TRBJ2-3; v_gene: TRBV29-1; d_gene: -
CDR3nt: TGTGCCAGCAGCCGTGGGGTTAGCACAGATACGCAGTATTTT; CDR3aa: CASSRGVSTDTQYF; abundance: few; j_gene: TRBJ2-3; v_gene: TRBV7-9; d_gene: -
CDR3nt: TGTGCCTGGACCCCGGGACCGTCGAACTCCTACGAGCAGTACTTC; CDR3aa: CAWTPGPSNSYEQYF; abundance: -; j_gene: TRBJ2-7; v_gene: TRBV30; d_gene: -
CDR3nt: TGTGCCAGCAGCCATTCCCTCTTATCGGGACAAGAGACCCAGTTCTTC; CDR3aa: CASSHSLLSGQETQFF; abundance: -; j_gene: TRBJ2-1; v_gene: TRBV7-9; d_gene: -
CDR3nt: TGTGCCAGCAGTTTAGGGGGAGCGGGCTTCTACAATGAGCAGTTCTTC; CDR3aa: CASSLGGAGFYNEQFF; abundance: -; j_gene: TRBJ2-1; v_gene: TRBV27; d_gene: -